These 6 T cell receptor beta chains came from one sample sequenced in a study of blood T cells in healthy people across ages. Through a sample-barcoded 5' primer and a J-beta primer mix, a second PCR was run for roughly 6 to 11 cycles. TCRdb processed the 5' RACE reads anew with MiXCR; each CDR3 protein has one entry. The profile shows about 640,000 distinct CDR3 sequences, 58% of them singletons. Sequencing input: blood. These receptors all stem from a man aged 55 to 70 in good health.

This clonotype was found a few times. This CDR3 reads CASSLVRGVSTDTQYF. CDR3 coding DNA: TGTGCCAGCAGCTTAGTCCGCGGGGTAAGCACAGATACGCAGTATTTT. The gene calls are TRBV7-2 and TRBJ2-3; weak D call: TRBD2 (6 bases). CDR3 length equals 16 residues. CDR1 and CDR2 (germline): SGHTA, FQGNSA. V was trimmed by 1 base and J by 0 bases, leaving 11 bases between them.

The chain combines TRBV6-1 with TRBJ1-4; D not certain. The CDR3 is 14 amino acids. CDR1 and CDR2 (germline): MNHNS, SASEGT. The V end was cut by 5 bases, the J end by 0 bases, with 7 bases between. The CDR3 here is CASSLAPTNEKLFF. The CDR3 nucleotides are TGTGCCAGCAGTTTGGCTCCAACTAATGAAAAACTGTTTTTT.

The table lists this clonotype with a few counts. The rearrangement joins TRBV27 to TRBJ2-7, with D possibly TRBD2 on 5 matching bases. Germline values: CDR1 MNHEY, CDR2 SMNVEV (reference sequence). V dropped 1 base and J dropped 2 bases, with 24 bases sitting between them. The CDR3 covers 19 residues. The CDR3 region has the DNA TGTGCCAGCAGTTTATACCACGGGGAAATTAGATCGAGAACCTACGAGCAGTACTTC. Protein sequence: CASSLYHGEIRSRTYEQYF.

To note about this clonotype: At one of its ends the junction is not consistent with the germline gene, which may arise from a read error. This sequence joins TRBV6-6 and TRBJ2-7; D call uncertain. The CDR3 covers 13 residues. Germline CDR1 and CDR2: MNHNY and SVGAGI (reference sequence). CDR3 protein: CASSDSGSYEQYF. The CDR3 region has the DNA TGTGCCAGCAGTGACTCAGGATCCTACGAGCAGTACTTC.

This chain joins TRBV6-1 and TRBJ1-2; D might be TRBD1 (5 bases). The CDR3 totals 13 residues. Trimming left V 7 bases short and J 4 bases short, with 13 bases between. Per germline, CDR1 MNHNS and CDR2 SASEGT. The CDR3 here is CASTPGPAYGYTF. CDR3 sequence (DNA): TGTGCCAGCACGCCGGGGCCAGCCTATGGCTACACCTTC.

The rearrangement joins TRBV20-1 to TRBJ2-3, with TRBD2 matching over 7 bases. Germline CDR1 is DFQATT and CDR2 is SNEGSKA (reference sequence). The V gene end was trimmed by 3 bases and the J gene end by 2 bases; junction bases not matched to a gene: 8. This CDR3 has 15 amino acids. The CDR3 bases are TGCAGTGCTAGGGCCCCCAGCGGGGACACAGATACGCAGTATTTT. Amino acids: CSARAPSGDTDTQYF.